One and the same sample provided the 19 T cell receptor beta chains below, sequenced in a study of T cells in Graves' hyperthyroidism and ophthalmopathy. RNA transcripts provided the source from which TCR beta CDR3 regions were amplified. First-round RT-PCR with HTBI primers amplified the TCR CDR3 region. In TCRdb, the multiplex PCR reads were re-called with MiXCR into one record per CDR3 protein. This table has approximately 640,000 distinct CDR3 sequences, roughly a sixth appearing once. Sequencing input: blood. The receptors shown here come from a man in his fifties with Graves' hyperthyroidism.

This clonotype was seen a handful of times. The J gene is TRBJ2-2, the V gene TRBV3-1, with D perhaps being TRBD1 or TRBD2 (5 bases each). V gave up 1 base and J gave up 3 bases, with 9 bases separating them. This CDR3 spans 15 amino acids. CDR1 is LGHDT, CDR2 YNNKEL, per germline (reference sequence). CDR3 residues: CASSQGQRDTGELFF. The CDR3 DNA is TGTGCCAGCAGCCAAGGACAGAGGGACACCGGGGAGCTGTTTTTT.

This clonotype was recorded a few times. J is TRBJ2-2 and V is TRBV5-1, with 7 bases lining up with TRBD1. The CDR3 runs 14 residues. Germline V gene lookup returns CDR1 SGHRS and CDR2 YFSETQ. J gave up 1 base and V 6 bases, and 3 bases lay outside the gene matches. This CDR3 reads CASNRDRNTGELFF. The CDR3 nucleotides are TGCGCCAGCAACAGGGACAGGAACACCGGGGAGCTGTTTTTT.

This clonotype was counted at least ten times. The rearrangement uses TRBV12-3 or TRBV12-4 and TRBJ1-2; 9 nucleotides line up with TRBD1. Trimming at V came to 10 bases and at J to 4 bases, leaving 7 bases not matched to a gene. CDR3 length: 13 amino acids. CDR3 DNA: TGTGCCACCCTAGGGACAGGGAGCTATGGCTACACCTTC. Its protein is CATLGTGSYGYTF.

This clonotype has a count of ten or more. The chain carries TRBV10-3 and TRBJ1-6; D is unresolved. The CDR3 is 18 amino acids. Germline CDR1 is ENHRY and CDR2 is SYGVKD. Trimming took off 10 bases at V and 7 bases at J, with 29 bases between the two ends. For the CDR3, the DNA is TGTGCCACCACAACCCACCTTCCTAGAGACTCCGACAATTCACCCCTCCACTTT. It codes for CATTTHLPRDSDNSPLHF.

This clonotype was counted many times. This sequence joins TRBV28 and TRBJ2-2; 8 bases line up with TRBD1. The CDR3 has 18 amino acids. Losses at the gene ends were 6 bases for V and 1 base for J; bases not matched to a gene: 13. Per the germline V gene, CDR1 is MDHEN and CDR2 is SYDVKM. CDR3 region: CASSRDRRSSMNTGELFF. CDR3 DNA sequence: TGTGCCAGCAGCCGGGACAGGAGGTCCTCCATGAACACCGGGGAGCTGTTTTTT. The full variable domain, rest sourced from reference TRBV28 and TRBJ2-2, is DVKVTQSSRYLVKRTGEKVFLECVQDMDHENMFWYRQDPGLGLRLIYFSYDVKMKEKGDIPEGYSVSREKKERFSLILESASTNQTSMYLCASSRDRRSSMNTGELFFGEGSRLTVL.

The chain combines TRBV19 with TRBJ1-5, with 8 bases lining up with TRBD1. J lost 0 bases, V lost 8 bases, and 9 bases had no gene match. The V gene's germline CDR1 is LNHDA and CDR2 SQIVND (reference sequence). The CDR3 sequence is 16 residues long. The CDR3 coding sequence is TGTGCCAGTTTGGACAGGGACCCCTATAGCAATCAGCCCCAGCATTTT. Translation gives CASLDRDPYSNQPQHF.

In this sample, this clonotype turned up many times. The chain employs TRBV20-1 and TRBJ2-7; the match to TRBD2 covers 7 bases. The junction had 7 bases not matched to a gene; V was cut back by 0 bases and J by 5 bases. This CDR3 is 14 amino acids long. Germline-derived CDR1 and CDR2 are DFQATT and SNEGSKA (reference sequence). This CDR3 reads CSAREGGSRNEQYF. The CDR3 bases are TGCAGTGCTAGAGAGGGGGGGAGTCGGAACGAGCAGTACTTC.

The V gene is TRBV20-1, the J gene TRBJ2-7; 12 bases line up with TRBD1. V trimming: 1 base; J trimming: 1 base; junction bases outside the gene matches: 11. CDR3 size: 18 residues. Germline V gene sequence: CDR1 DFQATT, CDR2 SNEGSKA (reference sequence). Here the CDR3 DNA reads TGCAGTGCTAGAGGGGGACAGGGGGCGGCTAGCGGTTCCTACGAGCAGTACTTC. Protein: CSARGGQGAASGSYEQYF.

There are many counts of this clonotype. The chain uses TRBV2 and TRBJ2-3; D is possibly TRBD2 (6 bases). The V gene lost 8 bases and the J gene lost 2 bases, with 17 bases spanning the gap. The CDR3 extends over 15 amino acids. Germline-derived CDR1 and CDR2 are SNHLY and FYNNEI. This CDR3 reads CASDDSGTYTDTQYF. DNA of the CDR3: TGTGCCAGCGATGATTCCGGGACTTACACAGATACGCAGTATTTT.

This clonotype was counted only a few times. The chain recombines TRBV27 with TRBJ2-1; 9 nucleotides agree with TRBD2. Germline CDR1 and CDR2: MNHEY and SMNVEV (reference sequence). With 5 bases clipped from V and 4 bases from J, the junction kept 12 bases outside the gene matches. The CDR3 loop spans 17 amino acids. CDR3 coding DNA: TGTGCCAGCAGTGTTACCGTACTAGCGGGTGATTACAATGAGCAGTTCTTC. As protein: CASSVTVLAGDYNEQFF.

This sequence joins TRBV13 and TRBJ2-7; 9 nucleotides match TRBD1. CDR1 PRHDT and CDR2 FYEKMQ come from the germline V gene (reference sequence). The CDR3 consists of 16 residues. Losses at the gene ends were 4 bases for V and 6 bases for J; bases not matched to a gene: 13. CDR3 DNA: TGTGCCAGCAGCTCCTTGCGGGGGACAGGGCCCGTCGAGCAGTACTTC. It encodes CASSSLRGTGPVEQYF.

The sample holds many counts of this clonotype. This chain joins TRBV20-1 and TRBJ2-7; D not certain. Trimming cost V 6 bases and J 1 base, with 10 bases left between them. CDR3 length equals 12 residues. From germline, CDR1 is DFQATT and CDR2 SNEGSKA (reference sequence). The CDR3 DNA sequence: TGCAGTGCCACGACGGTATCCTACGAGCAGTACTTC. Protein: CSATTVSYEQYF.

In this sample, this clonotype turned up a few times. The chain carries TRBV20-1 and TRBJ2-5; the match to TRBD2 covers 8 bases. The CDR3 runs to 19 residues. Losses at the gene ends were 3 bases for V and 3 bases for J; bases not matched to a gene: 21. Per the germline V gene, CDR1 is DFQATT and CDR2 is SNEGSKA (reference sequence). This CDR3 is CSARAKGGAGGRLKETQYF. The DNA of the CDR3 is TGCAGTGCTAGGGCTAAGGGGGGGGCGGGAGGCAGGTTAAAAGAGACCCAGTACTTC.

This clonotype was counted many times. As DNA, the CDR3 is TGTGCCAGCATTGACACTGAAGCTTTCTTT. Its protein is CASIDTEAFF. The chain couples TRBV28 to TRBJ1-1, with D uncertain. Trimming cost V 7 bases and J 3 bases, with 3 bases left between them. The CDR3 totals 10 residues. In germline, CDR1 is MDHEN, CDR2 SYDVKM.

The chain has TRBV7-3 and TRBJ2-2; D is perhaps TRBD1 (5 bases). CDR1 and CDR2 (germline): SGHTA, FQGTGA. Trimming stripped 0 bases from V and 2 bases from J, with 13 bases between. The CDR3 has 17 residues. The CDR3: CASSLTLRQGNTGELFF. Written as DNA, the CDR3 is TGTGCCAGCAGCTTAACACTGCGTCAGGGAAACACCGGGGAGCTGTTTTTT.

This clonotype was recorded at least ten times. The rearrangement links TRBV10-3 to TRBJ2-7; D is possibly TRBD1 (5 bases). The CDR3 has 12 amino acids. With 7 bases removed from V and 2 bases from J, the gap between germline ends came to 9 bases. Per the germline V gene, CDR1 is ENHRY and CDR2 is SYGVKD. The CDR3 region is CAIMTETYEQYF. CDR3 nucleotides: TGTGCCATCATGACAGAGACCTACGAGCAGTACTTC.

The J gene is TRBJ1-6, the V gene TRBV28; possible D gene TRBD1, 6 bases. Trimming pared 6 bases from V and 5 bases from J, leaving 14 bases between. Germline V lookup: CDR1 MDHEN, CDR2 SYDVKM. This CDR3 comprises 15 residues. Here the CDR3 reads CASRQDRLNNSPLHF. The CDR3 DNA is TGTGCCAGCAGACAAGACAGGCTTAATAATTCACCCCTCCACTTT.

This clonotype occurred a few times. V usage is TRBV7-8 and J usage is TRBJ2-3, with TRBD2 identical over 9 bases. This CDR3 contains 18 residues. V lost 5 bases and J lost 2; bases outside the gene matches: 14. The germline gives CDR1 SGHVS, CDR2 FQNEAQ. CDR3: CASSGLRGLAALTDTQYF. CDR3 DNA sequence: TGTGCCAGCAGCGGTTTAAGGGGACTAGCAGCCCTCACAGATACGCAGTATTTT.

This clonotype was seen a few times. The V gene is TRBV9, the J gene TRBJ2-2; 12 bases are shared with TRBD2. Germline values: CDR1 SGDLS, CDR2 YYNGEE. V lost 2 bases to trimming and J lost 3 bases; unmatched junction nucleotides: 2. This CDR3 is built from 16 residues. The CDR3 DNA reads as TGTGCCAGCAGCGTTAGACTAGCGGGAGACACCGGGGAGCTGTTTTTT. Its protein product is CASSVRLAGDTGELFF.